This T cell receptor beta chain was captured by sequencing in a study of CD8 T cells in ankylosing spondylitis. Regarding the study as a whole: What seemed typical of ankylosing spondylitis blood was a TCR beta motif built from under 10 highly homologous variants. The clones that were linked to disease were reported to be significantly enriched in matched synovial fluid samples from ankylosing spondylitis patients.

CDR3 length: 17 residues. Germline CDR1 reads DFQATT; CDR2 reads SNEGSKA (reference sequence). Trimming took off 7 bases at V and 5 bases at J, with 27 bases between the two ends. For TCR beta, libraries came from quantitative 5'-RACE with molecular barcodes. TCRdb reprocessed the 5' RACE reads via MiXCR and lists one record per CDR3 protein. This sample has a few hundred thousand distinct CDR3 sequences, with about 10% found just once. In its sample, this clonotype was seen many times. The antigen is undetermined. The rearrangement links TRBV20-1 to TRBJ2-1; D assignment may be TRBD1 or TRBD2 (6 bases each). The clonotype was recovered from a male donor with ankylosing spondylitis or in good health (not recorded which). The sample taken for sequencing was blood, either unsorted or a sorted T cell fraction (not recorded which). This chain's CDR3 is CSVTRLAIAPGDNEQFF. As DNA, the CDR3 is TGCAGTGTAACCCGTCTAGCGATCGCCCCAGGGGACAATGAGCAGTTCTTC.